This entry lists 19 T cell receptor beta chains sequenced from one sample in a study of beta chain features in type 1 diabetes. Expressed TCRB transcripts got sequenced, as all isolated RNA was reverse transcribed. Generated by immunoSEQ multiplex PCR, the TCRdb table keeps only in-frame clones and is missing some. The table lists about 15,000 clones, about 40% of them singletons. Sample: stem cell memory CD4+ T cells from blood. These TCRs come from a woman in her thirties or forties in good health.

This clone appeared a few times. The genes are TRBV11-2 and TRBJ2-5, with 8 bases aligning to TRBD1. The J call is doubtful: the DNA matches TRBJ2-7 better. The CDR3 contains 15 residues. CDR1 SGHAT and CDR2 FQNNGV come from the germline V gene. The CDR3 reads CASSSLTGQAYEQYF. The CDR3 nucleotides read TGTGCCAGCAGCTCATTAACGGGACAGGCCTACGAGCAGTACTTC.

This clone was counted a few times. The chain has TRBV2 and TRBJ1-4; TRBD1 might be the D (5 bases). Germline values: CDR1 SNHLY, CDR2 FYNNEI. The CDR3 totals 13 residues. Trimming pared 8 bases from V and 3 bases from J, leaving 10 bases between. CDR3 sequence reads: CASQQVSNEKLFF. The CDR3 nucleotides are TGTGCCAGCCAACAGGTGTCTAATGAAAAACTGTTTTTT.

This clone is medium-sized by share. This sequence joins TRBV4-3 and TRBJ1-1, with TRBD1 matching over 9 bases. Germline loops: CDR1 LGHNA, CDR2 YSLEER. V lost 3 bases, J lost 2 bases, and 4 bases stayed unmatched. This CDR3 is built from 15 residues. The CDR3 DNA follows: TGCGCCAGCAGCCATAGACAGGGGGTCAACACTGAAGCTTTCTTT. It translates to CASSHRQGVNTEAFF.

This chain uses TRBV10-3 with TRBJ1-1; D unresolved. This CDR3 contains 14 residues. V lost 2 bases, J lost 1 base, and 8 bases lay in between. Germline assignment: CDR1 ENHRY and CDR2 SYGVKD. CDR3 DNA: TGTGCCATCAGTGAGGCGGCTTCGAACACTGAAGCTTTCTTT. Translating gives CAISEAASNTEAFF.

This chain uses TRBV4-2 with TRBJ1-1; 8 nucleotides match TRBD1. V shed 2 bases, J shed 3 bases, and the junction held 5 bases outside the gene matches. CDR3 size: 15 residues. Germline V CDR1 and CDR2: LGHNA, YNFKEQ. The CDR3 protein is CASSQIRGQDTEAFF. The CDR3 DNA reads TGTGCCAGCAGCCAAATCAGGGGGCAGGACACTGAAGCTTTCTTT.

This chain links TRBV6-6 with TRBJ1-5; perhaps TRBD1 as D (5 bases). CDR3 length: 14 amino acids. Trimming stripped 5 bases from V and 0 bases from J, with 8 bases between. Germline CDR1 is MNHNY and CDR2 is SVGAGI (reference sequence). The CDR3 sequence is CASSPGHSNQPQHF. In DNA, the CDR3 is TGTGCCAGCAGTCCAGGGCATAGCAATCAGCCCCAGCATTTT.

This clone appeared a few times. CDR3 nucleotide sequence: TGTGCCAGCGGCGGTCGAACCGGAACCGGGGAGCTGTTTTTT. Protein: CASGGRTGTGELFF. The chain carries TRBV5-4 and TRBJ2-2; D remains unclear. Between the trimmed V and J ends, which lost 7 bases and 5 bases, there was a span of 15 bases. The CDR3 is 14 amino acids. The germline CDR1 and CDR2 sequences are SGHNT and YYREEE (reference sequence).

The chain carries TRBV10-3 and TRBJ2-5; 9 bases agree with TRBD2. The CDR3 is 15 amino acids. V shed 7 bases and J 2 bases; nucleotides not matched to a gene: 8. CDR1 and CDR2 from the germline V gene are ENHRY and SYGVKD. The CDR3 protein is CAIKATSGEQETQYF. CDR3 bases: TGTGCCATCAAAGCGACTAGCGGCGAACAAGAGACCCAGTACTTC.

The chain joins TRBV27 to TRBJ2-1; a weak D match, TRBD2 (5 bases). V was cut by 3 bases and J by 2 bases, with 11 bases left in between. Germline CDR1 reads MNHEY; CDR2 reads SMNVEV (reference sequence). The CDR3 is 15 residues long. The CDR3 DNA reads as TGTGCCAGCAGTTTCCGGGAAATACCCTACAATGAGCAGTTCTTC. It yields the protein CASSFREIPYNEQFF.

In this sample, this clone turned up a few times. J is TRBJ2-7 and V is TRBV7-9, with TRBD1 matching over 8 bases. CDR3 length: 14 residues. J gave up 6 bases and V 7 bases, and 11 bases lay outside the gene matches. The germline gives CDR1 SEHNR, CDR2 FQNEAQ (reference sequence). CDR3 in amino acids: CASTGQGVEGEQYF. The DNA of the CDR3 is TGTGCCAGCACCGGACAGGGAGTGGAGGGCGAGCAGTACTTC.

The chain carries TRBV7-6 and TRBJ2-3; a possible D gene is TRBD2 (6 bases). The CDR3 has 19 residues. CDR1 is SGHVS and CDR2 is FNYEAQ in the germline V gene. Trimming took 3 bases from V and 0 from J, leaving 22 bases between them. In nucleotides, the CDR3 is TGTGCCAGCAGCTTCGTAACTGCCGGCGGGGTTGTTAGCACAGATACGCAGTATTTT. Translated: CASSFVTAGGVVSTDTQYF. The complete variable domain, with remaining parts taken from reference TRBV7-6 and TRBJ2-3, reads GAGVSQSPRYKVTKRGQDVALRCDPISGHVSLYWYRQALGQGPEFLTYFNYEAQQDKSGLPNDRFSAERPEGSISTLTIQRTEQRDSAMYRCASSFVTAGGVVSTDTQYFGPGTRLTVL.

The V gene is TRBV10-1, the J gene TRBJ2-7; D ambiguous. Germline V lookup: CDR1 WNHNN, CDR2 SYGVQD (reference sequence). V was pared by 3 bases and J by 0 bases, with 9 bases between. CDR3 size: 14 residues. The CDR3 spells CASSEPGISYEQYF. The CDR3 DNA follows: TGCGCCAGCAGTGAACCAGGAATCTCCTACGAGCAGTACTTC.

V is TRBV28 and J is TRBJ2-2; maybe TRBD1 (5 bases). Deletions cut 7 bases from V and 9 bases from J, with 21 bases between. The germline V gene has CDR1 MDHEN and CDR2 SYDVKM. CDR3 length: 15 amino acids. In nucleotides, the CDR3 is TGTGCCAGCACCCCATCAAGGGGTGAAAAAAGGGAGCTGTTTTTT. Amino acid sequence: CASTPSRGEKRELFF.

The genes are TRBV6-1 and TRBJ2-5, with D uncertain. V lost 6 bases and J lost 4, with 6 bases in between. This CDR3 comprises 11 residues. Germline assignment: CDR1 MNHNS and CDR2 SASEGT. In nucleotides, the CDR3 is TGTGCCAGCAGGGTCGGAGAGACCCAGTACTTC. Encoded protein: CASRVGETQYF.

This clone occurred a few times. The CDR3 DNA sequence: TGTGCCAGCAGCCCCAACAGGGTACCTTGGGATACGCAGTATTTT. Translation gives CASSPNRVPWDTQYF. The rearrangement uses TRBV14 and TRBJ2-3, with D tentatively TRBD1 (6 bases). The CDR3 runs to 15 residues. V gave up 4 bases and J gave up 6 bases, with 17 bases separating them. CDR1 is SGHDN, CDR2 FVKESK, per germline.

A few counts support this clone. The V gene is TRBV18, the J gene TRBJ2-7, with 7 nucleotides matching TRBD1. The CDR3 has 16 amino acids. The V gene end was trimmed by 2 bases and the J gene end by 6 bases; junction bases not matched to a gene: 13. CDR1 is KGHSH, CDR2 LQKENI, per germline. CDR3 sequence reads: CASSPNGAGGLFEQYF. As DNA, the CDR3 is TGTGCCAGCTCACCAAATGGGGCAGGGGGTCTTTTCGAGCAGTACTTC.

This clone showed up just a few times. CDR3 sequence reads: CASSKGDRADTEAFF. The CDR3 nucleotides are TGTGCCAGCAGCAAAGGGGACAGGGCTGACACTGAAGCTTTCTTT. V gene TRBV21-1 combines with J gene TRBJ1-1; TRBD1, the table's D call, lacks a check against the DNA. TRBV21-1 is a pseudogene locus. The CDR3 has 15 residues.

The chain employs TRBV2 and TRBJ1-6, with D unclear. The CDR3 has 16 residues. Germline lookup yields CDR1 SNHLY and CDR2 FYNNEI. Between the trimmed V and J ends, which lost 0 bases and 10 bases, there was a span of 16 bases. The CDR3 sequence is CASSEARGGERSPLHF. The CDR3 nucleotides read TGTGCCAGCAGTGAAGCGCGCGGTGGCGAGCGGTCACCCCTCCACTTT.

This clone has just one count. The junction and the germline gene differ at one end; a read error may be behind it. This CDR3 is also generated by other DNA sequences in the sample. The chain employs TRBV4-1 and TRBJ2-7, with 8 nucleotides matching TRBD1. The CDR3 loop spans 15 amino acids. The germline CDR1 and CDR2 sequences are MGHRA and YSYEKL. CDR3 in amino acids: CASSQESGTGYEQYF. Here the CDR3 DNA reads TGCGCTAGCAGCCAAGAAAGTGGGACAGGCTACGAGCAGTACTTC.